A single count supports the clone carrying this TCR beta chain. Trimming took 7 bases from V and 2 from J; bases not matched to a gene: 12. Germline lookup yields CDR1 MDHEN and CDR2 SYDVKM. This CDR3 is built from 17 residues. Using a J-beta primer mix together with a sample-barcoded 5' primer, a second PCR was run for about 6 to 11 cycles. MiXCR, applied by TCRdb to the 5' RACE reads, yields one record per CDR3 protein. The data contain about 690,000 distinct CDR3 sequences, about 43% of them singletons. This sample is part of a study of blood T cells in healthy people across ages. This chain uses TRBV28 with TRBJ2-3; 10 bases map to TRBD1. Material: blood. The source is a man older than 75 in good health. The chain's CDR3 is CASMSPRTGGTTDTQYF. The CDR3 region has the DNA TGTGCCAGCATGTCCCCCCGGACAGGGGGAACCACAGATACGCAGTATTTT.